Sequencing of this T cell receptor (beta chain) was carried out in a study of graft-versus-host responses after intestinal transplantation. At the level of the study: Recipients received multivisceral, liver-intestinal, or isolated intestinal transplants.

Assay: immunoSEQ multiplex PCR; the TCRdb copy retains only in-frame clones and omits some. The sample lists 9,000 to 13,000 clones; roughly a third were seen once. CDR3 size: 11 residues. Deletions cut 0 bases from V and 8 bases from J, with 7 bases between. CDR1 is DFQATT and CDR2 is SNEGSKA in the germline V gene (reference sequence). Responder CD3+CD4+ and CD3+CD8+ cells that were proliferating and CFSE-low were sorted after the reaction. This clone was found a few times. The sample consisted of alloreactive CD4+ T cells from a mixed lymphocyte reaction culture, taken before transplantation. As to subset: CFSE-low proliferating T cells sorted from approximately 6-day pre-transplant mixed lymphocyte reaction (GvH or HvG direction). The source is a human patient who was an organ donor for intestinal transplantation. The chain has TRBV20-1 and TRBJ1-1; D uncertain. CDR3 coding DNA: TGCAGTGCTAGAGATCGCGTCGAAGCTTTCTTT. This codes for CSARDRVEAFF.